This TCR beta chain was found in a study of beta chain features in type 1 diabetes. Every bit of the isolated RNA underwent reverse transcription, so sequencing read expressed TCRB transcripts. Some 3.6 million reads was the average for naive, central memory and regulatory T cell samples. Here immunoSEQ multiplex PCR was the method, and the copy in TCRdb shows in-frame clones only, minus some. The table lists 150,000 to 200,000 clones, around 63% of them singletons. This clone has only a few counts. Its specificity is not known. Study results and limitations: All four CD4+ subsets of Type 1 diabetes patients contained TCRB CDR3s that were moderately but significantly shorter. In comparison with healthy donors, patients had naive, central memory and Treg TCRB repertoires that appeared more similar.

Sorting produced populations that all topped 95% purity. J lost 2 bases, V lost 3 bases, and 1 base had no gene match. Per the germline V gene, CDR1 is SGDLS and CDR2 is YYNGEE. The length of the CDR3 is 15 residues. This receptor was identified in a young man with type 1 diabetes. The sample was naive CD4+ T cells from blood. This chain links TRBV9 with TRBJ2-1, with 11 nucleotides matching TRBD2. CDR3 region: CASSASGGPYNEQFF. Here the CDR3 DNA reads TGTGCCAGCAGCGCTAGCGGGGGGCCCTACAATGAGCAGTTCTTC.